The rows below give T cell receptor beta chains drawn from one sample of a study of CD8 T cells in ankylosing spondylitis. TCRdb passed the 5' RACE reads through MiXCR, listing each CDR3 protein once. This table has 150,000 or so distinct CDR3 sequences, under 35% appearing once. Sequenced material: synovial fluid, either unsorted or a sorted T cell fraction (not recorded which). Source of these receptors: a male donor with ankylosing spondylitis. Each CDR3 is given with its conserved first and last residue. A D gene is named only where the DNA matches it firmly. Rows may omit the clone size; those that give it use once, few, many or a size class.

J | D | V | size | DNA | CDR3
TRBJ1-1 | NA | TRBV19 | few | TGTGCCAGTACCCAAAAGTGGCAGGGTATCACTGAAGCTTTCTTT | CASTQKWQGITEAFF
TRBJ1-1 | NA | TRBV6-2/TRBV6-3 | many | TGTGCCAGCAGGATACTACGGGGGCGTTCCACTGAAGCTTTCTTT | CASRILRGRSTEAFF
TRBJ1-5 | NA | TRBV27 | NA | TGTGCCAGCAGAAGTTTGGGGGGGATAATGGAGCCCCAGCATTTT | CASRSLGGIMEPQHF
TRBJ2-1 | TRBD2 | TRBV7-9 | many | TGTGCCACCAAACAATCCCGACTAGCGGGAGGGGATGAGCAGTTCTTC | CATKQSRLAGGDEQFF
TRBJ2-7 | NA | TRBV20-1 | NA | TGCAGTGCTAGTAGGGATAGGGAACCCTACGAGCAGTACTTC | CSASRDREPYEQYF
TRBJ1-6 | NA | TRBV30 | NA | TGTGCCTGGAGCCCGACACTTTCACCCCTCCACTTT | CAWSPTLSPLHF
TRBJ2-1 | TRBD2 | TRBV29-1 | NA | TGCAGCGGCCAACCGGGGACCGGGAGGGGTGAGCAGTTCTTC | CSGQPGTGRGEQFF
TRBJ2-7 | NA | TRBV30 | NA | TGTGCCTGGAGGACAGCCGGCCTCGGAGAGCAGTACTTC | CAWRTAGLGEQYF
TRBJ2-2 | NA | TRBV11-2 | many | TGTGCCAGCAGCTTAATTAACACCGGGGAGCTGTTTTTT | CASSLINTGELFF
TRBJ1-2 | NA | TRBV20-1 | few | TGCAGTGCTAGAGTATTACCTGGGTTTGATGGTGGCTACACCTTC | CSARVLPGFDGGYTF
TRBJ2-2 | NA | TRBV7-2 | NA | TGTGCCAGCAGCTTAGTGTGGAGCGTAGACACCGGGGAGCTGTTTTTT | CASSLVWSVDTGELFF
TRBJ2-1 | TRBD2 | TRBV6-1 | few | TGTGCCAGCCGGCCTAATAGCGGGAGGGTAGGGAATGAGCAGTTCTTC | CASRPNSGRVGNEQFF
TRBJ1-3 | NA | TRBV7-8 | NA | TGTGCCAGCAGCTTAGCAACAGGTTCTGGAAACACCATATATTTT | CASSLATGSGNTIYF
TRBJ2-5 | NA | TRBV30 | NA | TGTGCCTGGAGTAATGCGGAGACCCAGTACTTC | CAWSNAETQYF
TRBJ2-3 | TRBD2 | TRBV6-1 | NA | TGTGCCAGCAGTCCCCTAGCGGGAACTAGCACAGATACGCAGTATTTT | CASSPLAGTSTDTQYF
TRBJ2-7 | TRBD2 | TRBV6-1 | few | TGTGCCAGCAGACCCGGACTAGCGGGAGACTACGAGCAGTACTTC | CASRPGLAGDYEQYF
TRBJ2-5 | TRBD2 | TRBV20-1 | NA | TGCAGTGCTAGGATGGCGGGGGTAGGAGAGACCCAGTACTTC | CSARMAGVGETQYF
TRBJ2-3 | NA | TRBV6-1 | NA | TGTGCCAGCAGTAAGGCCCGAAGCACAGATACGCAGTATTTT | CASSKARSTDTQYF
TRBJ2-2 | NA | TRBV14 | many | TGTGCCAGCAGCCAACACCCCCGGATGACCGGGGAGCTGTTTTTT | CASSQHPRMTGELFF
TRBJ2-1 | TRBD1 | TRBV20-1 | many | TGCAGTGCTAGAGATGATGAGACAGGGGGAAATGAGCAGTTCTTC | CSARDDETGGNEQFF
TRBJ2-1 | NA | TRBV7-2 | NA | TGTGCCAACAGCTTACAGGGGGGGACCTACAATGAGCAGTTCTTC | CANSLQGGTYNEQFF
TRBJ2-6 | NA | TRBV6-1 | NA | TGTGCCAGCAAACGAGAGTCTGGGGCCAACGTCCTGACTTTC | CASKRESGANVLTF
TRBJ2-5 | NA | TRBV4-1 | NA | TGCGCCAGCAGCCAAGAAGGTAGAAGGGGGGAGACCCAGTACTTC | CASSQEGRRGETQYF
TRBJ1-1 | TRBD1 | TRBV12-3/TRBV12-4 | few | TGTGCCAGCAGAACCGGGACAGGGGCTTCCGCTTTCTTT | CASRTGTGASAFF
TRBJ1-2 | NA | TRBV14 | few | TGTGCCAGCAGCCCTGGGGACTCGGCGGGCTACACCTTC | CASSPGDSAGYTF
TRBJ2-5 | TRBD2 | TRBV3-1 | many | TGTGCCAGCAGCCAGGGACTAGCGGGAAACGGGGAGACCCAGTACTTC | CASSQGLAGNGETQYF
TRBJ2-1 | NA | TRBV5-1 | NA | TGCGCCAGCAGCTTGAGGGTTGAGTTAGACGGTGAGCAGTTCTTC | CASSLRVELDGEQFF
TRBJ2-2 | TRBD2 | TRBV4-1 | few | TGCGCCAGCAGCCAAGACGTGGTAGCGGGAACCGGGGAGCTGTTTTTT | CASSQDVVAGTGELFF
TRBJ2-5 | NA | TRBV12-3/TRBV12-4 | NA | TGTGCCAGCAGTTATGGGGCCAAGCAAGAGACCCAGTACTTC | CASSYGAKQETQYF
TRBJ2-3 | NA | TRBV6-6 | few | TGTGCCAGCAGTCTTACTGGGGATACGCAGTATTTT | CASSLTGDTQYF
TRBJ2-3 | TRBD2 | TRBV20-1 | NA | TGCAGTGCAAGCGGGACCCCGTCTAGCACAGATACGCAGTATTTT | CSASGTPSSTDTQYF
TRBJ1-5 | NA | TRBV20-1 | many | TGCAGTGCTAGTGGGGACTATAGCAATCAGCCCCAGCATTTT | CSASGDYSNQPQHF
TRBJ2-3 | NA | TRBV29-1 | many | TGCAGCGTTGAGCGGACCACAGATACGCAGTATTTT | CSVERTTDTQYF
TRBJ2-2 | TRBD1 | TRBV7-9 | NA | TGTGCCAGCAGCTCTCCGGGACAGGGATCAACCGGGGAGCTGTTTTTT | CASSSPGQGSTGELFF
TRBJ2-5 | NA | TRBV12-3/TRBV12-4 | NA | TGTGCCAGCAAGTCGTGGGCAGGGGATTCGGAGACCCAGTACTTC | CASKSWAGDSETQYF
TRBJ2-1 | NA | TRBV4-2 | NA | TGTGCCAGCAGCCAAGGGGGGAATGAGCAGTTCTTC | CASSQGGNEQFF
TRBJ2-3 | NA | TRBV2 | NA | TGTGCCAGCAGCCCCACGGGGGTAGGGGCAGATACGCAGTATTTT | CASSPTGVGADTQYF
TRBJ2-2 | NA | TRBV9 | once | TGTGCCAGCAGCGCCACCCTCAGGGGAAGGACCGGGGAGCTGTTTTTT | CASSATLRGRTGELFF
TRBJ2-1 | TRBD2 | TRBV6-2/TRBV6-3 | many | TGTGCCAGCAGTTTTACTAGCGCGGAATACAATGAGCAGTTCTTC | CASSFTSAEYNEQFF
TRBJ1-1 | NA | TRBV20-1 | many | TGCAGTGCTATAGGAGCGATGAACACTGAAGCTTTCTTT | CSAIGAMNTEAFF
TRBJ1-1 | NA | TRBV18 | NA | TGTGCCAGCTCACGAGGGACACAGAACACTGAAGCTTTCTTT | CASSRGTQNTEAFF